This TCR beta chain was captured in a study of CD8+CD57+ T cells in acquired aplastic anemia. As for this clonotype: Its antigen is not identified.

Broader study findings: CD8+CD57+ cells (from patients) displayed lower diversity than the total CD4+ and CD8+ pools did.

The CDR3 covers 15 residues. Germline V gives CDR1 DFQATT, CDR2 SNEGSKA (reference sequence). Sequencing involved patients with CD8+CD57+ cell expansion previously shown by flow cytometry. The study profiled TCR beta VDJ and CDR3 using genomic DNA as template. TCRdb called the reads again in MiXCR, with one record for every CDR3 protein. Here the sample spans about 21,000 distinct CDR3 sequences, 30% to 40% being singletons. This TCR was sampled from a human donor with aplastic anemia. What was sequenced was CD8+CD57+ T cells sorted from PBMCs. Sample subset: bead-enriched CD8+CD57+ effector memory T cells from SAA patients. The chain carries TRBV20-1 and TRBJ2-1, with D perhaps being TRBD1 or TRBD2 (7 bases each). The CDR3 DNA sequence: TGCTCCATAGAGAGGGGCAGGGGGGGATACAATGAGCAGTTCTTC. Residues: CSIERGRGGYNEQFF.